Here is one T cell receptor (beta chain) with its context. Its specificity is unknown. These data belong to a study of tissue T cells after allogeneic stem cell transplantation. Germline V gene sequence: CDR1 LGHNA, CDR2 YSLEER. V lost 1 base to trimming and J lost 6 bases; unmatched junction nucleotides: 8. This CDR3 is 17 amino acids long. Non-transplant comparator patients with other cancers had at least five gastrointestinal samples and no known gastrointestinal disease. Regarding the study as a whole: Which tissue TCRs were alloreactive or antigen-specific was not determined. Some clones might be persisting host cells. Motif-based clustering found tissue-specific repertoire signatures shared across patients, though few clones were shared.

CDR3 sequences, V/J genes, frequencies and template counts came from survey-depth TCRbeta sequencing. Clones were sequenced by immunoSEQ multiplex PCR, and TCRdb holds only the in-frame ones, with some missing. Among about 6,300 clones, just under 70% were seen once, and the ten largest hold around a quarter. The receptor was isolated from a woman aged 18 to 49 with breast cancer. The specimen was tissue from the stomach, collected at autopsy. V and J are TRBV4-3 and TRBJ2-2; 10 bases align to TRBD2. CDR3 region: CASSQALAGDAAGELFF. The CDR3 region has the DNA TGCGCCAGCAGCCAAGCCCTAGCGGGAGATGCCGCCGGGGAGCTGTTTTTT.